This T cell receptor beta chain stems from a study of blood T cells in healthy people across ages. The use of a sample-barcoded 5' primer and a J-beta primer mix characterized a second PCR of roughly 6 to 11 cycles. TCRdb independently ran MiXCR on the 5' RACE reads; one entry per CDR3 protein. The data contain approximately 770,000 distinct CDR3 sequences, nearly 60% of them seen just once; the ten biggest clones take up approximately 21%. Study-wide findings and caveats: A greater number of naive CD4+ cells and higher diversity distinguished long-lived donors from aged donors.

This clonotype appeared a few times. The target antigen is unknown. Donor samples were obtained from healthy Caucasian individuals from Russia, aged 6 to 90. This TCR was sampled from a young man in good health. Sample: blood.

CDR3 residues: CASTRLAGGETQYF. The CDR3 nucleotides are TGTGCCAGCACCCGACTAGCGGGGGGTGAGACCCAGTACTTC. J is TRBJ2-4 and V is TRBV6-1; 13 bases map to TRBD2. The assigned J gene may be wrong: the sequence end matches TRBJ2-5 better. CDR1 and CDR2 from the germline V gene are MNHNS and SASEGT. The CDR3 covers 14 residues.